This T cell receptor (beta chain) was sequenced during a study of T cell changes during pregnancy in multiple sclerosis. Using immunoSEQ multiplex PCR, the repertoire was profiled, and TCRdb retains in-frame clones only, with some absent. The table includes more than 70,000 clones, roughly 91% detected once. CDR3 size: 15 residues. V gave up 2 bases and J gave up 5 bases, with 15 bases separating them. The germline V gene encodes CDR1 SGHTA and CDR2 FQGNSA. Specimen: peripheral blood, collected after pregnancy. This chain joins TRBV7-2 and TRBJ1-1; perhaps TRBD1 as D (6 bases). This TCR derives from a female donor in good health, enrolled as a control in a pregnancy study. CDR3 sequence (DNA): TGTGCCAGCAGCTTACGGCGGGGGCAGAGGACTGAAGCTTTCTTT. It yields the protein CASSLRRGQRTEAFF. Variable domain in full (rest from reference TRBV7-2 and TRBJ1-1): GAGVSQSPSNKVTEKGKDVELRCDPISGHTALYWYRQSLGQGLEFLIYFQGNSAPDKSGLPSDRFSAERTGGSVSTLTIQRTQQEDSAVYLCASSLRRGQRTEAFFGQGTRLTVV.